Detailed here is one TCR beta chain. Its target is not known. The length of the CDR3 is 15 residues. Germline V lookup: CDR1 SGHRS, CDR2 YFSETQ. Trimming left V 4 bases short and J 2 bases short, with 13 bases between. This specimen belongs to a study of T cell responses to AZD1222 COVID-19 vaccine. Study-wide background: Investigators merged groups given second doses at roughly 4 or roughly 12 weeks.

Findings and limits, study-wide: Vaccination with two AZD1222 doses was followed by a rise in Spike-specific TCR breadth and depth. Researchers took repertoire samples only after the peak T cell response had come. White British people made up most donors, females outnumbered males, and clonal diversity was possibly underestimated.

The protocol was immunoSEQ multiplex PCR, while the TCRdb copy is restricted to in-frame clones and leaves out a portion. Altogether 70,000 or so clones are present, more than 70% being singletons, with the ten largest covering less than 20%. The receptor comes from an adult in good health. Sequences were derived from peripheral blood, sampled on day 0 of AZD1222 vaccination. The gene calls are TRBV5-1 and TRBJ2-1; tentatively, D is TRBD1 or TRBD2 (5 bases each). The CDR3 DNA reads TGCGCCAGCAGCGATTCCGGGACGCCCTACAATGAGCAGTTCTTC. This sequence encodes CASSDSGTPYNEQFF.